The clone carrying this T cell receptor beta chain occurred a few times. Its antigen is currently unknown. Libraries were prepared by immunoSEQ multiplex PCR; TCRdb keeps only in-frame clonotypes and omits some of them. The sample records 35,000 to 45,000 clones, more than 75% being singletons. The source of the sample is a study of lymphopenia after photon versus proton radiotherapy. General study points: In patients who died, overall survival fell as post-nadir TCR diversity dropped more. Under photons, naive T cells and diversity fell while effector/memory populations rose. After lymphocyte nadir, photon-treated repertoires showed oligoclonal expansion, especially CD8+ Temra.

CDR1 and CDR2 (germline): LGHNA, YSLEER. Trimming removed 4 bases from V and 3 bases from J, with 9 bases in between. This CDR3 has 13 residues. The chain carries TRBV4-3 and TRBJ2-5; unclear D gene. The specimen was peripheral blood, collected from a patient treated with photon-based radiotherapy. The clonotype originates from a man aged 45-65 years with gastric cancer. The CDR3 region has the DNA TGCGCCAGCAGCCTACACAGAAAAGAGACCCAGTACTTC. Protein product: CASSLHRKETQYF.